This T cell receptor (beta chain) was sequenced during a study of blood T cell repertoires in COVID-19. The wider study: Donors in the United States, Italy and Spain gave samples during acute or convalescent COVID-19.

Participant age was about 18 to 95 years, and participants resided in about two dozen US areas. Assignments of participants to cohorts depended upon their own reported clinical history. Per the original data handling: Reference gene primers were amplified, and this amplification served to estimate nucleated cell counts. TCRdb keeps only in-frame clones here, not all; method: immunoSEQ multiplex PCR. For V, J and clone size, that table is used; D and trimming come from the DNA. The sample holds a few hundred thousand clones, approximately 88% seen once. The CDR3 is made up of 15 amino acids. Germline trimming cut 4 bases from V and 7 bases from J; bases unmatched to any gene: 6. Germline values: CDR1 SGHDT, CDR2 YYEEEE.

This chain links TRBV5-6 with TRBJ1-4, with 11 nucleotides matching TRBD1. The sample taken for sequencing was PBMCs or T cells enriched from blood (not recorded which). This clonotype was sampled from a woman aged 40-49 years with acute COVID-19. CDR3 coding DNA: TGTGCCAGCAGCGGCACCGGGACAGGGGGTGAAAAACTGTTTTTT. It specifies CASSGTGTGGEKLFF.